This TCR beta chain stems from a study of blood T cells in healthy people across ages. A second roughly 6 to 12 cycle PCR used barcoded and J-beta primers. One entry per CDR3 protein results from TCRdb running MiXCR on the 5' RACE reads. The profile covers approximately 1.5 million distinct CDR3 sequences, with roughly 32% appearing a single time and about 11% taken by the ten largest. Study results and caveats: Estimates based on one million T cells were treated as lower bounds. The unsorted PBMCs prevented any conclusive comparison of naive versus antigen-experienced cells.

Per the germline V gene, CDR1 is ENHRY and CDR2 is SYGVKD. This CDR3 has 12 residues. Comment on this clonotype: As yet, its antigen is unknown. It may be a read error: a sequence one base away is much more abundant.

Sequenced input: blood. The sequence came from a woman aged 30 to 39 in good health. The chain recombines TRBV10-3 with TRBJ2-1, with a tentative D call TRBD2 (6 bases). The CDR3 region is CVIRLDSNEQFF. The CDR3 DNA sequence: TGTGTCATCAGACTAGACAGCAATGAGCAGTTCTTC.